This TCR beta chain appears in the sequencing data of a study of tumor T cells in aggressive B-cell lymphoma. The V gene's germline CDR1 is LNHDA and CDR2 SQIVND (reference sequence). Trimming shortened V by 7 bases and J by 0 bases, and 9 bases separated the two germline ends. The CDR3 runs 13 residues. This table comes from immunoSEQ multiplex PCR, and its TCRdb copy is limited to in-frame clones, with some not included. The table includes several thousand clones, around 90% detected once. The receptor comes from an adult with diffuse large B cell lymphoma. Some clones in this sample may be carry-over from other donors' samples. The sample comprised tumor tissue. The J gene is TRBJ1-2, the V gene TRBV19, with D possibly TRBD1 on 6 matching bases. CDR3 sequence reads: CASTSGANYGYTF. The CDR3 DNA reads TGTGCCAGTACTTCAGGGGCTAACTATGGCTACACCTTC. The complete variable domain, with remaining parts taken from reference TRBV19 and TRBJ1-2, reads DGGITQSPKYLFRKEGQNVTLSCEQNLNHDAMYWYRQDPGQGLRLIYYSQIVNDFQKGDIAEGYSVSREKKESFPLTVTSAQKNPTAFYLCASTSGANYGYTFGSGTRLTVV.